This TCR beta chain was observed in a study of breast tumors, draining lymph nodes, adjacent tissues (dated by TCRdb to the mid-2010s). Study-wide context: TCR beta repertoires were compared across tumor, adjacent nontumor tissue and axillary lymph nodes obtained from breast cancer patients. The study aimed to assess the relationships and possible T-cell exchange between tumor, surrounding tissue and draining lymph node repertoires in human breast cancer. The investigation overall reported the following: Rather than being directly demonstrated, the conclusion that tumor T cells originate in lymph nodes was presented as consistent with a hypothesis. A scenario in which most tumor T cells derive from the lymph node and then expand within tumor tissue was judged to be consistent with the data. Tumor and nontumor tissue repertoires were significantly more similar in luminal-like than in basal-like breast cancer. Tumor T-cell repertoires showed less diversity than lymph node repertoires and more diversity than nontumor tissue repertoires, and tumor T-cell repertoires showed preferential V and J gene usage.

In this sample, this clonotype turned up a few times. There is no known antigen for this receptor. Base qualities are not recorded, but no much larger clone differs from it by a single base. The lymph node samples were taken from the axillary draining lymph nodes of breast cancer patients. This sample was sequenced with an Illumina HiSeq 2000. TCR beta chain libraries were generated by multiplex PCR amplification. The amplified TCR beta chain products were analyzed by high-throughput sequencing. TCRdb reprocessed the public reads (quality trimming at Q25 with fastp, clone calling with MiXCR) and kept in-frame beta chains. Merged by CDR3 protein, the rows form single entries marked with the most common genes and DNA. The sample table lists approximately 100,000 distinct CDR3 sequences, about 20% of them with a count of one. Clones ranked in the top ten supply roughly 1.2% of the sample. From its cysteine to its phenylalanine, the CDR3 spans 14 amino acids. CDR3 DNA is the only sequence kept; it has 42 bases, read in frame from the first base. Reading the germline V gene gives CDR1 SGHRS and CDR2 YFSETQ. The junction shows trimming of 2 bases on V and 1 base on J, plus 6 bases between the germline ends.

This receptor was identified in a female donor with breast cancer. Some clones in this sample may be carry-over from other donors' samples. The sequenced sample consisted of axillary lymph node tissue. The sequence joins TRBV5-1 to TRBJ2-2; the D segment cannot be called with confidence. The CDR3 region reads CASSFTLNTGELFF. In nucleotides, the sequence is TGCGCCAGCAGCTTTACACTGAACACCGGGGAGCTGTTTTTT.